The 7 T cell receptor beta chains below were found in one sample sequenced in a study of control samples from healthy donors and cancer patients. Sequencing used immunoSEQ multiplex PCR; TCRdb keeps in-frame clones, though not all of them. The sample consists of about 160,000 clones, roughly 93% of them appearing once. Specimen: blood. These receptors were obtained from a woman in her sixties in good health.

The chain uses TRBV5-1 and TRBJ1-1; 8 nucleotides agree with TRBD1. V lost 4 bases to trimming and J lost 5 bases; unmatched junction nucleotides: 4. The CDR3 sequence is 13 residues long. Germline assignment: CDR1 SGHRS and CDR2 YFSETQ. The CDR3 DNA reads TGCGCCAGCAGCACACAGGGGGGTACTGAAGCTTTCTTT. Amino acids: CASSTQGGTEAFF.

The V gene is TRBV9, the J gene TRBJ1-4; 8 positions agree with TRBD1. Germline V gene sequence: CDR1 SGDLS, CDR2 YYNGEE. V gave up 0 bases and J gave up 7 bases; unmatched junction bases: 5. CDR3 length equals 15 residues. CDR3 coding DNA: TGTGCCAGCAGCGTAGATCAGGGGGCCCCTGAAAAACTGTTTTTT. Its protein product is CASSVDQGAPEKLFF.

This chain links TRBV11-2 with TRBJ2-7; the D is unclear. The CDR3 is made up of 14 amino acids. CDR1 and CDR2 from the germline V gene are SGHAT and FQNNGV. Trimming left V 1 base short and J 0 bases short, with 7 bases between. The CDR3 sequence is CASSLGPDSYEQYF. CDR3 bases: TGTGCCAGCAGCTTAGGTCCAGACTCCTACGAGCAGTACTTC. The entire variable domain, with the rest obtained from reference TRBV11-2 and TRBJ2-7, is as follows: EAGVAQSPRYKIIEKRQSVAFWCNPISGHATLYWYQQILGQGPKLLIQFQNNGVVDDSQLPKDRFSAERLKGVDSTLKIQPAKLEDSAVYLCASSLGPDSYEQYFGPGTRLTVT.

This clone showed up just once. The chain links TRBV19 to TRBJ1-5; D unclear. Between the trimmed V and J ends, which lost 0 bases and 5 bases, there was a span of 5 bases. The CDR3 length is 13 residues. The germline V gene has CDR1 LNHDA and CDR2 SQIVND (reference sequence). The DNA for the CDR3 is TGTGCCAGTAGTATAGATTCGGATCAGCCCCAGCATTTT. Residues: CASSIDSDQPQHF.

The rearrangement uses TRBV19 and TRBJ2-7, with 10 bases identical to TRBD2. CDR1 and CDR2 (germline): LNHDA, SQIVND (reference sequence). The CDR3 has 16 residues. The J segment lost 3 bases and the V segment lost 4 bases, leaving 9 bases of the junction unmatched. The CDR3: CASSRGRGTSVYEQYF. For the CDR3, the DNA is TGTGCCAGTAGTAGGGGGCGCGGGACTAGCGTCTACGAGCAGTACTTC.

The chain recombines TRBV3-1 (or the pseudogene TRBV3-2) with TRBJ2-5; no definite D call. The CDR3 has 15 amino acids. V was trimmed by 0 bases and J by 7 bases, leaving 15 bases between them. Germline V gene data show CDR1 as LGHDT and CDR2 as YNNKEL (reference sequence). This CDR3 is CASSQDLGGRATQYF. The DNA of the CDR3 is TGTGCCAGCAGCCAAGATCTTGGTGGTAGGGCGACCCAGTACTTC.

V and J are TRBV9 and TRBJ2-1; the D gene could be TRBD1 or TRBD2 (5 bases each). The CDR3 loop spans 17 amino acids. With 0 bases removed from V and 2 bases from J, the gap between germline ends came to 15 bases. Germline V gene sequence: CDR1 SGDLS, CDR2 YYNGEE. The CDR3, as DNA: TGTGCCAGCAGCGTAGGGGGATGGGGACGCCCCTACAATGAGCAGTTCTTC. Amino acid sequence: CASSVGGWGRPYNEQFF.